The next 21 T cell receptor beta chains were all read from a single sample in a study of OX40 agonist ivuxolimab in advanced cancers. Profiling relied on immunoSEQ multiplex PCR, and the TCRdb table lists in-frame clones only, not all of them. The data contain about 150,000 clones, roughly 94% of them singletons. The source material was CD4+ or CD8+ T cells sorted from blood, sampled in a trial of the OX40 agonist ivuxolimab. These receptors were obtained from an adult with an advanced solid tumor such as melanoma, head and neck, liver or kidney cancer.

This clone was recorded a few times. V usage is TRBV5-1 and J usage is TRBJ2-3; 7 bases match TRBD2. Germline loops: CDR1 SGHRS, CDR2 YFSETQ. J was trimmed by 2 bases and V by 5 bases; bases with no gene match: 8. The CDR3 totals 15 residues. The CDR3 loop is CASRGGSGNTDTQYF. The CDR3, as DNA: TGCGCCAGCAGGGGAGGGAGCGGGAACACAGATACGCAGTATTTT.

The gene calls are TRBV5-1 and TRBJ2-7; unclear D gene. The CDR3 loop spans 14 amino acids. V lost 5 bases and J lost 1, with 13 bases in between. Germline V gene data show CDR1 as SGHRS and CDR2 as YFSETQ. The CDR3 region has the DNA TGCGCCAGCAGAATCAGCGCCGATTCCTACGAGCAGTACTTC. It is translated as CASRISADSYEQYF.

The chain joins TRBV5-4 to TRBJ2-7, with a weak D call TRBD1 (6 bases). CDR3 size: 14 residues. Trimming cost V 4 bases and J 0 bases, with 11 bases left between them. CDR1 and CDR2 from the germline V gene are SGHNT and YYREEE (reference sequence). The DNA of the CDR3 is TGTGCCAGCAGCGTGAACAGGGACTCCTACGAGCAGTACTTC. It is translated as CASSVNRDSYEQYF. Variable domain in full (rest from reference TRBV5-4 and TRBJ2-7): ETGVTQSPTHLIKTRGQQVTLRCSSQSGHNTVSWYQQALGQGPQFIFQYYREEENGRGNFPPRFSGLQFPNYSSELNVNALELDDSALYLCASSVNRDSYEQYFGPGTRLTVT.

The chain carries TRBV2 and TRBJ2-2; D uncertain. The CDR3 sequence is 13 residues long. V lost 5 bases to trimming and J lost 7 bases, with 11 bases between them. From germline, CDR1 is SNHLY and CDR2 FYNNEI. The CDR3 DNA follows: TGTGCCAGCAGTCCCCTTATGATCGGGGAGCTGTTTTTT. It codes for CASSPLMIGELFF.

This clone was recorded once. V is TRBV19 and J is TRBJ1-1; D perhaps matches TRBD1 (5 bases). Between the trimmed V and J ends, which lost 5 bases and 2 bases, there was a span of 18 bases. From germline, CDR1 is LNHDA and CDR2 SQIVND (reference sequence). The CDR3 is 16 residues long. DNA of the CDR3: TGTGCCAGTAGTCCCCGGCGGACGGGACCCAACACTGAAGCTTTCTTT. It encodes CASSPRRTGPNTEAFF.

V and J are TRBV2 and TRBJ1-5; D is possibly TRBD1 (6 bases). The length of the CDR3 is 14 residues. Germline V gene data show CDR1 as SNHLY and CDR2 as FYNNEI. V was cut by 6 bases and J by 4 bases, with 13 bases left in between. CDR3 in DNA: TGTGCCAGCAGAAGGACAGAGGGGAATCAGCCCCAGCATTTT. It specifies CASRRTEGNQPQHF. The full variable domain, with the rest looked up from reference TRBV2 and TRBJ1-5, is EPEVTQTPSHQVTQMGQEVILRCVPISNHLYFYWYRQILGQKVEFLVSFYNNEISEKSEIFDDQFSVERPDGSNFTLKIRSTKLEDSAMYFCASRRTEGNQPQHFGDGTRLSIL.

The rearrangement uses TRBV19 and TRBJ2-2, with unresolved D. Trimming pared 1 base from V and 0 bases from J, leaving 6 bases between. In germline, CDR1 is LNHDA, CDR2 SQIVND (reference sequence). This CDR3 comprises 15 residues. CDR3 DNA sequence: TGTGCCAGTAGTATAGGGATCACGAACACCGGGGAGCTGTTTTTT. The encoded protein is CASSIGITNTGELFF. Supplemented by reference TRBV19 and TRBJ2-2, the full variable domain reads DGGITQSPKYLFRKEGQNVTLSCEQNLNHDAMYWYRQDPGQGLRLIYYSQIVNDFQKGDIAEGYSVSREKKESFPLTVTSAQKNPTAFYLCASSIGITNTGELFFGEGSRLTVL.

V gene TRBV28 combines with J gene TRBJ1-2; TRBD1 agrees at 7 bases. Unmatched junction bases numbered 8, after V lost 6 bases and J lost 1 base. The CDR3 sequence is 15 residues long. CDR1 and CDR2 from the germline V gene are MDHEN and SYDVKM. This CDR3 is CASSPGTVLNYGYTF. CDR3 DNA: TGTGCCAGCAGCCCGGGGACAGTCCTTAACTATGGCTACACCTTC.

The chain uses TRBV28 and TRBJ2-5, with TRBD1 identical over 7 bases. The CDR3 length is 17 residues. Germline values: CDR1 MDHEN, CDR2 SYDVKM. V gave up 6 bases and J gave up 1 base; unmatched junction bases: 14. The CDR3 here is CASSSLPGQVLQETQYF. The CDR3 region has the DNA TGTGCCAGCAGCTCACTTCCAGGACAGGTTCTCCAAGAGACCCAGTACTTC. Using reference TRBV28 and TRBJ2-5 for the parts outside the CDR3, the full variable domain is DVKVTQSSRYLVKRTGEKVFLECVQDMDHENMFWYRQDPGLGLRLIYFSYDVKMKEKGDIPEGYSVSREKKERFSLILESASTNQTSMYLCASSSLPGQVLQETQYFGPGTRLLVL.

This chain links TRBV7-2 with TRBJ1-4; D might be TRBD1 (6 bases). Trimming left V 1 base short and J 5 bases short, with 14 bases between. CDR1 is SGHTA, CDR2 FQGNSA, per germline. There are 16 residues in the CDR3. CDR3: CASSLGWRTENEKLFF. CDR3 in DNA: TGTGCCAGCAGCTTAGGCTGGAGGACAGAGAATGAAAAACTGTTTTTT. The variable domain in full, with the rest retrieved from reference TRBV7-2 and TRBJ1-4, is GAGVSQSPSNKVTEKGKDVELRCDPISGHTALYWYRQSLGQGLEFLIYFQGNSAPDKSGLPSDRFSAERTGGSVSTLTIQRTQQEDSAVYLCASSLGWRTENEKLFFGSGTQLSVL.

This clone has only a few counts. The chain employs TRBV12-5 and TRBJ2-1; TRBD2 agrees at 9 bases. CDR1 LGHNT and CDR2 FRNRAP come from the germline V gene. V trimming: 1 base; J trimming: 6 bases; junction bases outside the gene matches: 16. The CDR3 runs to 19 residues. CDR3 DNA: TGTGCTAGTGGTTTGGACCCGAGGGGACTAGCTTTGATACGCAATGAGCAGTTCTTC. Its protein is CASGLDPRGLALIRNEQFF.

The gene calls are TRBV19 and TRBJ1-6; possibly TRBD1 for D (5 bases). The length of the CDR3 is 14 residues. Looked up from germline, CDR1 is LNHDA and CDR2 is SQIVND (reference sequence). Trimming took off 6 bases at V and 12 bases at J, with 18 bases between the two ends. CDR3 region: CASRRAQGDLPLHF. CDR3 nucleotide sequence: TGTGCCAGTAGGCGTGCGCAGGGAGATTTACCCCTCCACTTT.

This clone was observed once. The CDR3 sequence is CASSPLFAGAGDGELFF. CDR3 DNA: TGTGCCAGCTCACCACTTTTCGCGGGAGCGGGTGACGGGGAGCTGTTTTTT. The chain has TRBV18 and TRBJ2-2, with 7 bases identical to TRBD2. Trimming cost V 1 base and J 7 bases; bases outside gene matches: 12. The CDR3 contains 17 residues. Germline assignment: CDR1 KGHSH and CDR2 LQKENI.

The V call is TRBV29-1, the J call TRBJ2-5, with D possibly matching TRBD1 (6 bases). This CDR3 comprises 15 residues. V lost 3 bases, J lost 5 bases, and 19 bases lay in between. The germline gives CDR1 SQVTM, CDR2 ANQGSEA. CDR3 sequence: CSVDNRVASRETQYF. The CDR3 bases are TGCAGCGTTGACAACAGGGTTGCTAGCCGGGAGACCCAGTACTTC.

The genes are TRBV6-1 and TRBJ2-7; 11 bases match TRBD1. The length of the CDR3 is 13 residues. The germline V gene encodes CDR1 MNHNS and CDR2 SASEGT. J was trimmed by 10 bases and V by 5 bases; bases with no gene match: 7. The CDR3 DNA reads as TGTGCCAGCAGTTCGTCCGGGACAGGGGGACAGTACTTC. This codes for CASSSSGTGGQYF.

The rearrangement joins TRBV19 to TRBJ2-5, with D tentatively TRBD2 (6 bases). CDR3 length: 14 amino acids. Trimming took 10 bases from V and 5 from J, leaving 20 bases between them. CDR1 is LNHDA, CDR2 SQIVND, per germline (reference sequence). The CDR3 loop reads CATNRDSRGETQYF. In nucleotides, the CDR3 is TGTGCCACCAATCGGGACTCACGGGGGGAGACCCAGTACTTC. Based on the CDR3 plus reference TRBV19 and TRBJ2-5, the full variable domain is DGGITQSPKYLFRKEGQNVTLSCEQNLNHDAMYWYRQDPGQGLRLIYYSQIVNDFQKGDIAEGYSVSREKKESFPLTVTSAQKNPTAFYLCATNRDSRGETQYFGPGTRLLVL.

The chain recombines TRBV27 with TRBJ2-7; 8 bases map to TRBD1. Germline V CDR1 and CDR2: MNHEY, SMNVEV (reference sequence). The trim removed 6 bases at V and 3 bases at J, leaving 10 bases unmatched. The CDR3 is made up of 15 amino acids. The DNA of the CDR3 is TGTGCCAGCAGCCCCCGCCAGGGGGCTCTCTACGAGCAGTACTTC. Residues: CASSPRQGALYEQYF.

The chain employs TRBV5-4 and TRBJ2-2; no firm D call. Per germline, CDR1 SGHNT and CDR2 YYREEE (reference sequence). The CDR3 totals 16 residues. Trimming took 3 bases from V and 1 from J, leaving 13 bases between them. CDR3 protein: CASSSWSAGNTGELFF. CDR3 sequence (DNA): TGTGCCAGCAGCTCCTGGTCGGCAGGGAACACCGGGGAGCTGTTTTTT.

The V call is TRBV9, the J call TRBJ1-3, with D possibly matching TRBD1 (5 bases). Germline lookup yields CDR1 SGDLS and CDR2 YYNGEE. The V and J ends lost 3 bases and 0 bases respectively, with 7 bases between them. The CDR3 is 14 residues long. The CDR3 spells CASSAGDSGNTIYF. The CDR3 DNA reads TGTGCCAGCAGCGCGGGGGACTCTGGAAACACCATATATTTT.

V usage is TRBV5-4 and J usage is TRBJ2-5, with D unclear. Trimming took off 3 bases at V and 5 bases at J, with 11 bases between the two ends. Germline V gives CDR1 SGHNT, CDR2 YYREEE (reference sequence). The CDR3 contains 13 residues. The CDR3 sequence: CASSSSSEETQYF. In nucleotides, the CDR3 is TGTGCCAGCAGCTCCTCGTCTGAGGAGACCCAGTACTTC.

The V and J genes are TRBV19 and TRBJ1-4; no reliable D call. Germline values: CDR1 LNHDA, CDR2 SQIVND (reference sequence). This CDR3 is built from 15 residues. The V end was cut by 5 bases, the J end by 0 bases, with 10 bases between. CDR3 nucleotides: TGTGCCAGTAGTCCACCCGGCGCAACTAATGAAAAACTGTTTTTT. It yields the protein CASSPPGATNEKLFF.